This T cell receptor (beta chain) was retrieved from a study of T cells in Graves' hyperthyroidism and ophthalmopathy. RNA transcripts served as the template for amplifying TCR beta CDR3 regions. The TCR CDR3 first-round RT-PCR relied on the HTBI primer set. TCRdb itself ran the multiplex PCR reads through MiXCR, one entry per CDR3 protein. The sample holds about 610,000 distinct CDR3 sequences, roughly 15% seen once. This clonotype was seen repeatedly, ten times or more. The CDR3 length is 17 residues. J was trimmed by 2 bases and V by 0 bases; bases with no gene match: 4. Germline V lookup: CDR1 SGHAT, CDR2 FQDESV (reference sequence).

The chain links TRBV11-1 to TRBJ2-6; 7 nucleotides align to TRBD1. This TCR was sampled from a woman between 40 and 55 years old with Graves' ophthalmopathy. The sequenced sample was blood. The CDR3 loop reads CASSLATGTAGANVLTF. In nucleotides, the CDR3 is TGTGCCAGCAGCTTAGCGACAGGGACGGCTGGGGCCAACGTCCTGACTTTC.